The next 26 T cell receptor beta chains were all read from a single sample in a study of human T cells and chemical hapten exposure. Time point specified: patch test 3, about 24 weeks after DPC sensitization. The sample's treatment: therapeutic diphenylcyclopropenone sensitization with weekly scalp DPC. TCRdb reprocessed the RACE reads with MiXCR, giving one entry per CDR3 protein. Of roughly 32,000 distinct CDR3 sequences in the sample, around 6% were seen once. The source was whole blood, collected in connection with sensitization to the hapten diphenylcyclopropenone (DPC). These receptor sequences come from a man aged 25-45 years with alopecia areata. Some clones in this sample may be carry-over from other donors' samples.

This clonotype was seen ten or more times. This sequence joins TRBV6-5 and TRBJ2-2; the match to TRBD2 covers 11 bases. Per the germline V gene, CDR1 is MNHEY and CDR2 is SVGAGI. Trimming at V came to 7 bases and at J to 3 bases, leaving 4 bases not matched to a gene. The CDR3 has 15 amino acids. The CDR3 DNA reads TGTGCCAGCAACCTAGCGGGAGGAGACACCGGGGAGCTGTTTTTT. Translation gives CASNLAGGDTGELFF.

The sample holds many counts of this clonotype. The V and J genes are TRBV19 and TRBJ2-1; 7 bases align to TRBD2. CDR1 is LNHDA, CDR2 SQIVND, per germline (reference sequence). The junction had 6 bases not matched to a gene; V was cut back by 6 bases and J by 1 base. CDR3 length: 15 residues. The CDR3 spells CASRKSGVSYNEQFF. In DNA form, the CDR3 reads TGTGCCAGTAGGAAGAGCGGGGTTTCCTACAATGAGCAGTTCTTC.

This clonotype has a count of ten or more. The J gene is TRBJ2-1, the V gene TRBV14; 7 nucleotides agree with TRBD1. V lost 1 base, J lost 7 bases, and 16 bases stayed unmatched. The V gene's germline CDR1 is SGHDN and CDR2 FVKESK. The CDR3 extends over 18 amino acids. The CDR3 sequence is CASSQGVLGQLFRNEQFF. The CDR3 DNA follows: TGTGCCAGCAGCCAAGGGGTTTTGGGACAGCTTTTTCGGAATGAGCAGTTCTTC.

This clonotype has a count of ten or more. The CDR3 DNA reads TGTGCCAGCAGCGGGTCCAGGGGGCAAGAGACCCAGTACTTC. Protein sequence: CASSGSRGQETQYF. The rearrangement joins TRBV5-6 to TRBJ2-5; 7 bases fit TRBD1. Germline V gene sequence: CDR1 SGHDT, CDR2 YYEEEE. The junction had 5 bases not matched to a gene; V was cut back by 4 bases and J by 2 bases. This CDR3 has 14 amino acids.

This clonotype occurred many times. The chain links TRBV20-1 to TRBJ2-5; a possible D gene is TRBD2 (7 bases). Germline V CDR1 and CDR2: DFQATT, SNEGSKA (reference sequence). The CDR3 spans 16 residues. V lost 7 bases and J 4 bases, leaving 25 bases between the germline ends. CDR3 sequence: CSVSTPGGRERETQYF. The DNA of the CDR3 is TGCAGTGTTTCAACTCCGGGGGGCCGGGAACGAGAGACCCAGTACTTC.

This clonotype turned up a few times. The chain joins TRBV7-9 to TRBJ1-1, with no clear D. V lost 8 bases to trimming and J lost 1 base, with 8 bases between them. This CDR3 region has 12 residues. Germline V CDR1 and CDR2: SEHNR, FQNEAQ (reference sequence). The CDR3 bases are TGTGCCAGCGACGGGCCGAACACTGAAGCTTTCTTT. This codes for CASDGPNTEAFF.

At least ten counts were recorded for this clonotype. J is TRBJ2-5 and V is TRBV7-2; D unresolved. Germline CDR1 reads SGHTA; CDR2 reads FQGNSA. The CDR3 extends over 12 amino acids. Trimming shortened V by 5 bases and J by 2 bases, and 6 bases separated the two germline ends. As DNA, the CDR3 is TGTGCCAGCAGCGGGCAGCAAGAGACCCAGTACTTC. Amino acids: CASSGQQETQYF.

This clonotype showed up many times. The CDR3 bases are TGTGCCAGCAGCGTAGGGCCCGGTCCTTTTAATGAAAAACTGTTTTTT. It specifies CASSVGPGPFNEKLFF. The chain joins TRBV9 to TRBJ1-4, with unresolved D. Trimming left V 0 bases short and J 4 bases short, with 13 bases between. CDR1 SGDLS and CDR2 YYNGEE come from the germline V gene. The CDR3 runs to 16 residues.

This clonotype occurred many times. The rearrangement uses TRBV6-5 and TRBJ2-1; a weak D match, TRBD2 (5 bases). Trimming took 2 bases from V and 6 from J, leaving 11 bases between them. The germline CDR1 and CDR2 sequences are MNHEY and SVGAGI. The length of the CDR3 is 14 residues. DNA of the CDR3: TGTGCCAGCAGTTACCAGCGGTCGGTCAATGAGCAGTTCTTC. Translated, it gives CASSYQRSVNEQFF.

This clonotype appeared many times. The chain recombines TRBV20-1 with TRBJ2-5; D perhaps matches TRBD2 (7 bases). The CDR3 extends over 16 amino acids. CDR1 DFQATT and CDR2 SNEGSKA come from the germline V gene (reference sequence). Trimming took 3 bases from V and 2 from J, leaving 19 bases between them. In DNA form, the CDR3 reads TGCAGTGCTAGTCATTTTAGGGGGGGGTCGCAAGAGACCCAGTACTTC. As protein: CSASHFRGGSQETQYF.

This clonotype has a count of ten or more. The rearrangement uses TRBV2 and TRBJ2-3, with 9 bases fitting TRBD1. Germline assignment: CDR1 SNHLY and CDR2 FYNNEI. CDR3 length equals 15 residues. The V and J ends lost 5 bases and 1 base, in that order; junction bases with no gene match: 4. CDR3 sequence: CASSLRDRGTDTQYF. In DNA, the CDR3 is TGTGCCAGCAGTTTACGGGACAGGGGCACAGATACGCAGTATTTT.

Many counts were recorded for this clonotype. The chain has TRBV2 and TRBJ1-2; 7 nucleotides agree with TRBD1. This CDR3 is 11 amino acids long. V shed 9 bases, J shed 4 bases, and the junction held 2 bases outside the gene matches. CDR1 SNHLY and CDR2 FYNNEI come from the germline V gene. The CDR3 loop is CARRDSYGYTF. DNA of the CDR3: TGTGCCAGAAGGGACAGCTATGGCTACACCTTC.

This clonotype was picked up many times. The genes are TRBV4-3 and TRBJ2-3; D gene uncertain. This CDR3 is 14 amino acids long. Per germline, CDR1 LGHNA and CDR2 YSLEER. The V end was cut by 2 bases, the J end by 5 bases, with 11 bases between. As DNA, the CDR3 is TGCGCCAGCAGCCAATCATGGACGCAAGATACGCAGTATTTT. Protein: CASSQSWTQDTQYF.

This clonotype was picked up many times. Written as DNA, the CDR3 is TGTGCCTGGATGTCGGTGGGATCCGCAGATACGCAGTATTTT. Protein sequence: CAWMSVGSADTQYF. V gene TRBV30 combines with J gene TRBJ2-3; D remains unclear. The CDR3 is 14 residues long. V lost 4 bases, J lost 4 bases, and 15 bases lay in between. From germline, CDR1 is GTSNPN and CDR2 SVGIG (reference sequence).

A word on this clonotype: Possible read error: a much larger clone is one base away. This sequence joins TRBV27 and TRBJ1-2, with 10 nucleotides matching TRBD1. The CDR3 covers 15 residues. Germline V gene lookup returns CDR1 MNHEY and CDR2 SMNVEV (reference sequence). The CDR3 sequence is CVSSWAGQGERGYTF. DNA of the CDR3: TGTGTCAGCAGTTGGGCAGGACAGGGGGAAAGAGGCTACACCTTC.

This clonotype was recorded at least ten times. This chain joins TRBV6-5 and TRBJ2-5; 7 bases align to TRBD1. Unmatched junction bases numbered 11, after V lost 4 bases and J lost 3 bases. This CDR3 is built from 16 residues. Germline CDR1 reads MNHEY; CDR2 reads SVGAGI. The CDR3 loop reads CASSSPNRGGEETQYF. The DNA for the CDR3 is TGTGCCAGCAGTTCCCCTAACAGGGGCGGCGAAGAGACCCAGTACTTC.

This clonotype occurred many times. The chain combines TRBV29-1 with TRBJ2-1; D is ambiguous. The CDR3 totals 13 residues. The germline gives CDR1 SQVTM, CDR2 ANQGSEA. The V end lost 5 bases, the J end lost 1 base, and 9 bases lay between the germline ends. CDR3 region: CSVQTESYNEQFF. The DNA of the CDR3 is TGCAGCGTTCAGACTGAGTCCTACAATGAGCAGTTCTTC.

In this sample, this clonotype turned up many times. The chain uses TRBV24-1 and TRBJ2-2; D might be TRBD1 or TRBD2, each matching 5 bases. CDR1 is KGHDR and CDR2 is SFDVKD in the germline V gene. Trimming removed 3 bases from V and 8 bases from J, with 27 bases in between. This CDR3 is built from 19 residues. CDR3 DNA sequence: TGTGCCACCAGTGATGAGAACAGGTCGACACGCTTGGGGGATGGGGAGCTGTTTTTT. Protein sequence: CATSDENRSTRLGDGELFF.

This clonotype was observed at least ten times. V is TRBV4-1 and J is TRBJ1-6, with unresolved D. CDR3 length: 17 residues. The germline V and J ends were trimmed by 1 base and 0 bases, with 10 bases remaining between them. Per germline, CDR1 MGHRA and CDR2 YSYEKL. CDR3 DNA sequence: TGCGCCAGCAGCCAAGCTAACCCGAGCTCCTATAATTCACCCCTCCACTTT. It specifies CASSQANPSSYNSPLHF.

In its sample, this clonotype was seen many times. The V gene is TRBV12-3 or TRBV12-4, the J gene TRBJ2-1; TRBD2 aligns across 10 bases. The CDR3 has 14 amino acids. The V gene end was trimmed by 8 bases and the J gene end by 9 bases; junction bases not matched to a gene: 10. The CDR3 DNA follows: TGTGCCAGCGGCCCCCTAGCGGGAGATAGTGAGCAGTTCTTC. Its protein product is CASGPLAGDSEQFF.

At least ten counts were recorded for this clonotype. The genes are TRBV4-3 and TRBJ1-6; D gene uncertain. The CDR3 extends over 17 amino acids. V lost 0 bases, J lost 7 bases, and 16 bases lay in between. Germline V gives CDR1 LGHNA, CDR2 YSLEER. In DNA form, the CDR3 reads TGCGCCAGCAGCCAAGATCGGGTTGGAGGCCCCAATTCACCCCTCCACTTT. Amino acid sequence: CASSQDRVGGPNSPLHF.

This clonotype appeared many times. V and J are TRBV25-1 and TRBJ2-7, with D possibly being TRBD1 (6 bases). Between the trimmed V and J ends, which lost 6 bases and 6 bases, there was a span of 9 bases. Germline values: CDR1 MGHDK, CDR2 SYGVNS. CDR3 length: 11 residues. CDR3 region: CASSSGVEQYF. The CDR3, as DNA: TGTGCCAGCAGCTCAGGGGTCGAGCAGTACTTC.

The V and J genes are TRBV7-6 and TRBJ1-1; TRBD1 agrees at 9 bases. V shed 4 bases and J 1 base; nucleotides not matched to a gene: 4. The CDR3 spans 15 residues. In germline, CDR1 is SGHVS, CDR2 FNYEAQ. The CDR3 nucleotides read TGTGCCAGCAGCTCCCGGACAGGGGCGAACACTGAAGCTTTCTTT. Encoded protein: CASSSRTGANTEAFF.

This clonotype was seen ten or more times. The V and J genes are TRBV7-6 and TRBJ2-2; the match to TRBD1 covers 7 bases. The CDR3 sequence is 16 residues long. CDR1 and CDR2 (germline): SGHVS, FNYEAQ. With 0 bases clipped from V and 2 bases from J, the junction kept 3 bases outside the gene matches. The DNA of the CDR3 is TGTGCCAGCAGCTTAGCAGGGGGCTTCAACACCGGGGAGCTGTTTTTT. Translating gives CASSLAGGFNTGELFF.

This chain connects TRBV27 to TRBJ2-3; D not certain. The germline CDR1 and CDR2 sequences are MNHEY and SMNVEV (reference sequence). The CDR3 runs 11 residues. The germline V and J ends were trimmed by 6 bases and 7 bases, with 8 bases remaining between them. The DNA for the CDR3 is TGTGCCAGCAGCTTGGCCAATACGCAGTATTTT. This translates into CASSLANTQYF.

This clonotype showed up many times. The chain joins TRBV4-1 to TRBJ2-5; D might be TRBD1 (7 bases). CDR1 is MGHRA, CDR2 YSYEKL, per germline. V was shortened by 0 bases and J by 4 bases, with 15 bases between the two germline ends. This CDR3 region has 16 residues. The CDR3 DNA sequence: TGCGCCAGCAGCCAAGAAATCCGGAGGGGGCCAGAGACCCAGTACTTC. Residues: CASSQEIRRGPETQYF.